This T cell receptor beta chain was identified during a study of OX40 agonist ivuxolimab in advanced cancers. This clone has a handful of counts. V lost 4 bases, J lost 6 bases, and 20 bases lay in between. Germline CDR1 reads SGHDT; CDR2 reads YYEEEE. The CDR3 totals 16 residues. Here immunoSEQ multiplex PCR was the method, and the copy in TCRdb shows in-frame clones only, minus some. The sample includes more than 30,000 clones, 65% to 80% of them seen just once. This sequence originates from an adult with an advanced solid tumor such as melanoma, head and neck, liver or kidney cancer. Source: CD4+ or CD8+ T cells sorted from blood, taken in a trial of the OX40 agonist ivuxolimab. The chain couples TRBV5-6 to TRBJ1-5; D remains ambiguous. In DNA form, the CDR3 reads TGTGCCAGCAGCCCGGGTGGAGGAGCCTCGGGTCAGCCCCAGCATTTT. It specifies CASSPGGGASGQPQHF.